A selection of T cell receptor beta chains follows, all from one sample in a study of cytomegalovirus exposure and HLA in healthy donors. The assay was immunoSEQ multiplex PCR, and TCRdb's table has in-frame clones only and misses some. The table shows approximately 170,000 clones, with 70% to 90% occurring only once. The sample comprised PBMCs. Every receptor here comes from a man aged 30-40 years in good health and CMV-seropositive. CDR3s include the opening cysteine and the closing phenylalanine or tryptophan. D genes are given only for firm matches. Some rows mark clone size as missing; the rest say once, few, many or name a class of expanded clone.

>once|TRBV10-2|TRBJ1-1|NA
CASLTVNTEAFF
TGCGCCAGTTTGACAGTTAACACTGAAGCTTTCTTT
>NA|TRBV11-2|TRBJ2-1|NA
CASSPTRGIVYNEQFF
TGTGCCAGCAGCCCGACTAGGGGTATAGTCTACAATGAGCAGTTCTTC
>NA|TRBV7-3|TRBJ2-2|NA
CASSLNRKPGRTGELFF
TGTGCCAGCAGCTTAAACAGAAAGCCAGGGAGGACCGGGGAGCTGTTTTTT
>once|TRBV30|TRBJ2-3|NA
CAWSVRGSAADTQYF
TGTGCCTGGAGTGTCCGTGGTAGCGCCGCAGATACGCAGTATTTT
>NA|TRBV7-6|TRBJ2-7|TRBD2
CASSRTGLSSYEQYF
TGTGCCAGCAGTCGAACGGGACTAAGCTCCTACGAGCAGTACTTC
>NA|TRBV9|TRBJ1-2|TRBD1
CASSVGTGDLYGYTF
TGTGCCAGCAGCGTCGGGACAGGGGATTTGTATGGCTACACCTTC
>NA|TRBV6-5|TRBJ2-7|NA
CASSSSGFGDEQYF
TGTGCCAGCAGTTCGAGCGGTTTTGGGGACGAGCAGTACTTC
>NA|TRBV4-3|TRBJ2-2|TRBD2
CASSQIFTTSNTGELFF
TGCGCCAGCAGCCAAATATTTACGACTAGCAACACCGGGGAGCTGTTTTTT
>NA|TRBV5-4|TRBJ2-3|NA
CASSLLLPLITDTQYF
TGTGCCAGCAGCTTGTTACTTCCACTGATCACAGATACGCAGTATTTT
>NA|TRBV2|TRBJ1-1|NA
CASATRGMNTEAFF
TGTGCCAGCGCAACCAGGGGCATGAACACTGAAGCTTTCTTT
>NA|TRBV6-1|TRBJ2-7|TRBD1
CASSEDRERSEQYF
TGTGCCAGCAGTGAGGACAGGGAAAGATCCGAGCAGTACTTC
>NA|TRBV4-1|TRBJ2-7|NA
CASSQDAGAPYEQYF
TGCGCCAGCAGCCAAGATGCTGGGGCCCCCTACGAGCAGTACTTC
>NA|TRBV18|TRBJ2-5|NA
CASRSITGYQETQYF
TGTGCCAGCCGAAGCATAACAGGGTACCAAGAGACCCAGTACTTC
>NA|TRBV9|TRBJ2-7|NA
CASSADGGSYEQYF
TGTGCCAGCAGCGCCGATGGGGGGTCCTACGAGCAGTACTTC
>NA|TRBV5-1|TRBJ1-1|TRBD1
CASSLGRGAPEAFF
TGCGCCAGCAGCTTGGGCAGGGGGGCCCCTGAAGCTTTCTTT
>NA|TRBV7-9|TRBJ2-7|TRBD2
CASSPRGTSGGNEQYF
TGTGCCAGCAGCCCCCGGGGGACTAGCGGGGGTAACGAGCAGTACTTC
>NA|TRBV5-1|TRBJ2-3|TRBD2
CASSLGLARFTDTQYF
TGCGCCAGCAGCTTAGGACTAGCGAGGTTCACAGATACGCAGTATTTT
>few|TRBV6-5|TRBJ1-1|NA
CASSFFIGAEAFF
TGTGCCAGCAGTTTCTTTATAGGGGCTGAAGCTTTCTTT
>NA|TRBV6-5|TRBJ2-3|TRBD1
CASSYSTGGPDTQYF
TGTGCCAGCAGTTACTCGACAGGGGGTCCAGATACGCAGTATTTT
>NA|TRBV18|TRBJ1-4|TRBD1
CASSPAQPGQINEKLFF
TGTGCCAGCTCACCAGCTCAGCCGGGACAGATTAATGAAAAACTGTTTTTT
>NA|TRBV27|TRBJ2-7|TRBD2
CASSLTGGETYEQYF
TGTGCCAGCAGTTTAACGGGGGGGGAAACCTACGAGCAGTACTTC
>NA|TRBV5-1|TRBJ2-1|TRBD2
CASSFGVSGGPYNEQFF
TGCGCCAGCAGCTTCGGCGTAAGCGGGGGCCCCTACAATGAGCAGTTCTTC
>NA|TRBV18|TRBJ2-7|TRBD1
CASSHDGTGLYEQYF
TGTGCCAGCTCGCATGACGGGACAGGGCTCTACGAGCAGTACTTC
>NA|TRBV7-9|TRBJ2-5|TRBD2
CASSSGLAGGNLIKETQYF
TGTGCCAGCAGCTCGGGACTAGCGGGGGGTAACTTAATTAAAGAGACCCAGTACTTC
>NA|TRBV7-4|TRBJ2-7|TRBD1
CASSPGEYETGLMSDEQYF
TGTGCCAGCAGCCCAGGAGAATACGAGACAGGGCTCATGAGCGACGAGCAGTACTTC
>NA|TRBV7-2|TRBJ2-7|NA
CASSLGANTYEQYF
TGTGCCAGCAGCTTAGGGGCAAATACCTACGAGCAGTACTTC
>NA|TRBV5-6|TRBJ2-5|NA
CASRTTGLRETQYF
TGTGCCAGCAGGACTACAGGGTTGCGAGAGACCCAGTACTTC
>NA|TRBV6-1|TRBJ1-6|NA
CASIPGEAEASPLHF
TGTGCCAGCATACCCGGTGAGGCAGAAGCGTCACCCCTCCACTTT
>NA|TRBV6-5|TRBJ2-1|TRBD2
CASSQTSGTYNEQFF
TGTGCCAGCAGTCAGACTAGCGGGACCTACAATGAGCAGTTCTTC
>NA|TRBV7-6|TRBJ2-7|NA
CASSPQYTYEQYF
TGTGCCAGCAGCCCCCAGTATACCTACGAGCAGTACTTC
>NA|TRBV27|TRBJ1-4|NA
CASSPGTPEKLFF
TGTGCCAGCAGTCCCGGGACACCAGAAAAACTGTTTTTT
>NA|TRBV29-1|TRBJ2-1|TRBD1
CSVEGTGLSYNEQFF
TGCAGCGTTGAAGGGACAGGCCTATCCTACAATGAGCAGTTCTTC
>NA|TRBV6-6|TRBJ2-3|NA
CASSPGLSTDTQYF
TGTGCCAGCAGTCCGGGACTGAGCACAGATACGCAGTATTTT
>NA|TRBV10-3|TRBJ2-5|TRBD2
CAISGLADALYQETQYF
TGTGCCATCAGTGGACTAGCGGATGCCTTGTACCAAGAGACCCAGTACTTC
>NA|TRBV7-6|TRBJ1-1|NA
CASSPTINTEAFF
TGTGCCAGCAGCCCAACAATTAACACTGAAGCTTTCTTT
>NA|TRBV29-1|TRBJ2-2|TRBD2
CSVEKGLAGTGELFF
TGCAGCGTTGAGAAGGGACTAGCGGGCACCGGGGAGCTGTTTTTT
>NA|TRBV7-2|TRBJ1-5|NA
CASSLVGGNGNQPQHF
TGTGCCAGCAGCTTAGTAGGGGGAAACGGCAATCAGCCCCAGCATTTT
>NA|TRBV7-2|TRBJ2-5|NA
CASSLVEAAQETQYF
TGTGCCAGCAGCTTAGTGGAGGCGGCCCAAGAGACCCAGTACTTC
>NA|TRBV13|TRBJ2-7|NA
CASSSDSSYEQYF
TGTGCCAGCAGTTCGGACAGCTCCTACGAGCAGTACTTC
>NA|TRBV13|TRBJ1-2|NA
CASSFNSPGIVGYTF
TGTGCCAGCAGCTTCAACTCACCAGGGATCGTCGGCTACACCTTC
>NA|TRBV13|TRBJ2-7|TRBD2
CASSLDERGVYEQYF
TGTGCCAGCAGCTTAGACGAGCGGGGGGTCTACGAGCAGTACTTC
>NA|TRBV6-6|TRBJ1-1|NA
CASRPRPLSGGSEAFF
TGTGCCAGCCGTCCTCGCCCCCTTAGTGGAGGGAGTGAAGCTTTCTTT
>NA|TRBV5-1|TRBJ2-2|TRBD1
CASSLGTGFSLSTGELFF
TGCGCCAGCAGCTTGGGGACAGGGTTCTCTTTAAGTACCGGGGAGCTGTTTTTT
>NA|TRBV18|TRBJ1-2|TRBD1
CASSPGTGMMDGYTF
TGTGCCAGCTCACCCGGGACAGGCATGATGGATGGCTACACCTTC